This TCR beta chain appears in the sequencing data of a study of T cells in Graves' hyperthyroidism and ophthalmopathy. Looked up from germline, CDR1 is MGHRA and CDR2 is YSYEKL. The junction had 6 bases not matched to a gene; V was cut back by 5 bases and J by 1 base. The CDR3 is 15 residues long. From RNA transcripts, TCR beta CDR3 regions were amplified. Primed by the HTBI set, a first-round RT-PCR was run on the TCR CDR3. TCRdb processed the multiplex PCR reads anew with MiXCR; each CDR3 protein has one entry. The sample consists of hundreds of thousands of distinct CDR3 sequences, 15% to 18% of them appearing once.

The chain is built from TRBV4-1 and TRBJ2-7; 9 bases fit TRBD1. Sequencing was carried out using blood. This clonotype was obtained from a woman aged 18-29 years with Graves' hyperthyroidism. The CDR3 reads CASSWTGERSYEQYF. As DNA, the CDR3 is TGCGCCAGCAGCTGGACAGGGGAGCGGTCCTACGAGCAGTACTTC.